This TCR beta chain appears in the sequencing data of a study of radiotherapy plus CTLA-4 blockade in lung cancer. Study summary: Disease control was present in roughly a third of patients, and objective responses in about 19%. Study-level points and caveats: Clones of tumor-derived TCRs expanded in blood after radiotherapy plus ipilimumab.

Regarding this clone: Its antigen is not known.

Using immunoSEQ multiplex PCR, the repertoire was profiled, and TCRdb retains in-frame clones only, with some absent. Seen here are around 3,000 clones, approximately 88% observed once, and the top ten hold approximately 4.3%. J was trimmed by 5 bases and V by 7 bases; bases with no gene match: 5. The CDR3 totals 13 residues. Germline V lookup: CDR1 MNHEY, CDR2 SVGAGI. The material was tumor tissue, obtained from a patient treated with radiotherapy plus ipilimumab. The V and J genes are TRBV6-5 and TRBJ2-1, with 7 bases aligning to TRBD1. The source is a human donor with non-small cell lung cancer that progressed on radiotherapy plus ipilimumab. In DNA form, the CDR3 reads TGTGCCAGCACCGGGACAGTAAACAATGAGCAGTTCTTC. This encodes CASTGTVNNEQFF.